The TCR beta chain under discussion was sequenced for a study of control samples from healthy donors and cancer patients. Assay: immunoSEQ multiplex PCR; the TCRdb copy retains only in-frame clones and omits some. Of more than 140,000 clones listed, 75% to 95% are singletons. The CDR3 totals 14 residues. CDR1 and CDR2 from the germline V gene are ENHRY and SYGVKD. The V gene end was trimmed by 10 bases and the J gene end by 6 bases; junction bases not matched to a gene: 11. The receptor was derived from a man in his late teens or twenties in good health. Input material: blood. The J gene is TRBJ1-4, the V gene TRBV10-3, with TRBD1 matching 7 bases. In DNA, the CDR3 is TGTGCCACGAAAACCCCGCAGGGGGATGAAAAACTGTTTTTT. Translation: CATKTPQGDEKLFF.